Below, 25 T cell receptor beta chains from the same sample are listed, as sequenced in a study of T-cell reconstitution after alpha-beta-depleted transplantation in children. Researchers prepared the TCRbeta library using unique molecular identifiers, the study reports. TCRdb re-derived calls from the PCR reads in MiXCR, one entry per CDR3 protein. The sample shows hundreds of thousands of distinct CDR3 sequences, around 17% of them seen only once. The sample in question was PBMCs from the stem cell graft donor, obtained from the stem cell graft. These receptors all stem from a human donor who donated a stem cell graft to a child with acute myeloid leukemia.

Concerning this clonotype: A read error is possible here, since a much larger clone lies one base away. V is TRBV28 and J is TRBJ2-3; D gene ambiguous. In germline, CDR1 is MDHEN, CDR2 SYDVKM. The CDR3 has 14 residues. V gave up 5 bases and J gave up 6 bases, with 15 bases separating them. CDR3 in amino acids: CASSQLITDDTQYF. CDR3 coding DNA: TGTGCCAGCAGTCAATTGATCACCGATGATACGCAGTATTTT.

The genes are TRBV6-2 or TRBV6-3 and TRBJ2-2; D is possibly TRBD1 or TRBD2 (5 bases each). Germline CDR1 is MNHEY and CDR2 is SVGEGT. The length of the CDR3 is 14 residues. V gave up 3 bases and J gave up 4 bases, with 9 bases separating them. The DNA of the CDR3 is TGTGCCAGCAGTTATACGGGGACCACCGGGGAGCTGTTTTTT. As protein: CASSYTGTTGELFF.

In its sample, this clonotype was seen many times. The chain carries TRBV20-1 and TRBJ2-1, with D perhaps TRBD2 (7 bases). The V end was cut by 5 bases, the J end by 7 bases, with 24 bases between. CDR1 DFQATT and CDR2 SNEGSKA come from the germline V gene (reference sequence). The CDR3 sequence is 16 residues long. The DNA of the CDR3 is TGCAGTGCTTCCCGATTTGGGGGGGGCGATTGGAATGAGCAGTTCTTC. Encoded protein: CSASRFGGGDWNEQFF.

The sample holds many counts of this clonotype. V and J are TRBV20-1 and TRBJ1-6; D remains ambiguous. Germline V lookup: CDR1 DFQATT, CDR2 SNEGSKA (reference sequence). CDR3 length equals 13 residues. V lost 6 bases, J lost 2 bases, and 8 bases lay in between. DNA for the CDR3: TGCAGTGCCGGACCTACCTATAATTCACCCCTCCACTTT. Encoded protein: CSAGPTYNSPLHF.

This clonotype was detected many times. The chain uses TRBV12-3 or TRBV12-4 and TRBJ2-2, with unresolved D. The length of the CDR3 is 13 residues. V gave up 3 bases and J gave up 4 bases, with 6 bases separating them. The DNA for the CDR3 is TGTGCCAGCAGTTTGCTGGGCACCGGGGAGCTGTTTTTT. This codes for CASSLLGTGELFF.

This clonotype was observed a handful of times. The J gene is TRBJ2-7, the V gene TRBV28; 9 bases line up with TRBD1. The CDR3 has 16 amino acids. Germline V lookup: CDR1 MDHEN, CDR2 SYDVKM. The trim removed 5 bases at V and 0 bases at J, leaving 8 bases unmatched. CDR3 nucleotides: TGTGCCAGCAGTCGCTCGGACAGGGGACCCTCCTACGAGCAGTACGTC. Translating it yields CASSRSDRGPSYEQYV.

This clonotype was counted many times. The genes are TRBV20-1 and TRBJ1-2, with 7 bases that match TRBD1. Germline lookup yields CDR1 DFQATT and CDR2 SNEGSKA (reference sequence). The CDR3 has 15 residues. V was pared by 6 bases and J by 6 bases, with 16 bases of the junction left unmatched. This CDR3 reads CSALNGGGRGDGYTF. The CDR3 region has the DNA TGCAGTGCCCTTAATGGAGGGGGCAGGGGAGATGGCTACACCTTC.

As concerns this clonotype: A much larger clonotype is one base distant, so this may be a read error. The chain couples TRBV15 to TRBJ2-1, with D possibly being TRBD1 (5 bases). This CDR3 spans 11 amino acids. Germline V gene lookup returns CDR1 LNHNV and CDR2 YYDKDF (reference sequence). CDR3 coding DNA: TGTGCCACCGGGGCCTACAATGAGCATTTCTTC. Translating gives CATGAYNEHFF.

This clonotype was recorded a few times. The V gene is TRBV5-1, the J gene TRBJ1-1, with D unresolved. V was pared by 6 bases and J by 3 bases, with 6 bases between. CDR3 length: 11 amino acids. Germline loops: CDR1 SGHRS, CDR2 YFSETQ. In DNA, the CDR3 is TGCGCCAGCAAGGAACACACTGAAGCTTTCTTT. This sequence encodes CASKEHTEAFF.

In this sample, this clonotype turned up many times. The CDR3 protein is CSAREGRVAFF. CDR3 nucleotide sequence: TGCAGTGCTAGAGAAGGGAGGGTCGCTTTCTTT. The V and J genes are TRBV20-1 and TRBJ1-1; D gene unclear. Germline lookup yields CDR1 DFQATT and CDR2 SNEGSKA (reference sequence). CDR3 length: 11 amino acids. V was cut by 0 bases and J by 11 bases, with 10 bases left in between.

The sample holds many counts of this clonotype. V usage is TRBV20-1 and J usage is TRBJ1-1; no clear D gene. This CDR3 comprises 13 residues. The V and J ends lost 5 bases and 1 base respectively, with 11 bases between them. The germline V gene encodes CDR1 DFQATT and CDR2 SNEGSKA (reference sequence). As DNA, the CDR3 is TGCAGTGCTCTCGGACGGACGAACACTGAAGCTTTCTTT. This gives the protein CSALGRTNTEAFF.

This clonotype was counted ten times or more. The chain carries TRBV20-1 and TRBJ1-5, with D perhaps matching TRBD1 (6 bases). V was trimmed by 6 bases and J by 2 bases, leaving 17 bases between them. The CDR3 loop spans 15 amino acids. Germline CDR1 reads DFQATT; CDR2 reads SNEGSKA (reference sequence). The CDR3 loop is CSATAGGFRNQPQHF. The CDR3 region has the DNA TGCAGTGCCACGGCGGGGGGCTTTCGCAATCAGCCCCAGCATTTT.

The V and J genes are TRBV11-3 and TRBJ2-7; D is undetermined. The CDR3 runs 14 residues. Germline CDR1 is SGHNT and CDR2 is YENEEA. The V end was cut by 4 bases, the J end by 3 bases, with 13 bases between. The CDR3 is CASSSQGPDYEQYF. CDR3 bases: TGTGCCAGCAGCTCCCAAGGGCCCGACTACGAGCAGTACTTC.

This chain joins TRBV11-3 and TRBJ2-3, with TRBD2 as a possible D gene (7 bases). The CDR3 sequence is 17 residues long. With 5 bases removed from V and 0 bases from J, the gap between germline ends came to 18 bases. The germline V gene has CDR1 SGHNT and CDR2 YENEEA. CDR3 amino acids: CASSSPGGRTSTDTQYF. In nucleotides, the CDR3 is TGTGCCAGCAGCAGCCCGGGGGGCCGAACTAGCACAGATACGCAGTATTTT.

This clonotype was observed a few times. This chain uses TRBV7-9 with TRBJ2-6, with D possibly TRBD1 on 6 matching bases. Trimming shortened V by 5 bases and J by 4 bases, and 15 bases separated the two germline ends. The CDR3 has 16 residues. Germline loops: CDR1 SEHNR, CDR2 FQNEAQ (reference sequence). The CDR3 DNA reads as TGTGCCAGCAGCCCCGAGGGGGTTTCAGGGGCCAACGTCCTGACTTTC. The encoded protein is CASSPEGVSGANVLTF.

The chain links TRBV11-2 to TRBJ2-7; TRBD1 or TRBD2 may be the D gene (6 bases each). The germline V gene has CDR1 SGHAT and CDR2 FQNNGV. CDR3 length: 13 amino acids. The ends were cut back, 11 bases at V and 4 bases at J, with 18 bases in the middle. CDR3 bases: TGTGCCGGATACCTGGGGGGCGCTTACGAGCAGTACGTC. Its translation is CAGYLGGAYEQYV.

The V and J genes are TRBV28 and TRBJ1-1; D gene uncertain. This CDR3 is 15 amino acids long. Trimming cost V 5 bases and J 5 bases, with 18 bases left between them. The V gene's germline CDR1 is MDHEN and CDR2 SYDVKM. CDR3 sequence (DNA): TGTGCCAGCAGTCCCCTCGCCTTGGAGAGGACTGAAGCTTTCTTT. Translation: CASSPLALERTEAFF.

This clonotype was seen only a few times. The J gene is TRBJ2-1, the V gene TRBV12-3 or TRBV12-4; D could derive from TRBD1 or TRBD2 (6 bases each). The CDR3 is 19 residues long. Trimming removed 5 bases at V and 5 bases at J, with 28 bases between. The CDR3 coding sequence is TGTGCCAGCAGTGGTAGGGGGAGGTTTGGTATAGGAGTGGACAATGAGCAGTTCTTC. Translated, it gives CASSGRGRFGIGVDNEQFF.

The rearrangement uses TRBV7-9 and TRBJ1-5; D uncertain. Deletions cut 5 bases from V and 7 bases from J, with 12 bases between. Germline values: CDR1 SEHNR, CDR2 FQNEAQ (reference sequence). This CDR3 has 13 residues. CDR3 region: CASSRTADQPQHF. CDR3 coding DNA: TGTGCCAGCAGCCGGACTGCAGACCAGCCCCAGCATTTT.

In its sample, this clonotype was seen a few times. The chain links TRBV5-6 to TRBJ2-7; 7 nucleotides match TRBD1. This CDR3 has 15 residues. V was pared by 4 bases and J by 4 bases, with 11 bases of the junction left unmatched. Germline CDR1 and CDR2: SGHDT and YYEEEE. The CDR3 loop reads CASSPGTAIPYEQYF. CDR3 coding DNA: TGTGCCAGCAGCCCTGGGACAGCGATTCCTTACGAGCAGTACTTC.

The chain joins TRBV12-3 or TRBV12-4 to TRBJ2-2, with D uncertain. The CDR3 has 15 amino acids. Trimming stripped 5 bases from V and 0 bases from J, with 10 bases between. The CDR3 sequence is CASSGRHANTGELFF. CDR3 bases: TGTGCCAGCAGTGGGCGGCACGCGAACACCGGGGAGCTGTTTTTT.

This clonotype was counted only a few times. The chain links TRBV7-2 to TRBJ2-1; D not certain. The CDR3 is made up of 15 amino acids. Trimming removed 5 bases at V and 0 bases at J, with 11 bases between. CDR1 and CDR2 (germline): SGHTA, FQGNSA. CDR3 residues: CASSPRKSSYNEQFF. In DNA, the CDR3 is TGTGCCAGCAGCCCCCGGAAGAGCTCCTACAATGAGCAGTTCTTC.

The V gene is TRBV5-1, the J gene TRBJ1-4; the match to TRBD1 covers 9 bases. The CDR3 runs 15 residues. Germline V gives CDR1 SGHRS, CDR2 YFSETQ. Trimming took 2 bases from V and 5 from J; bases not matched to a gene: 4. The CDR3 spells CASSLSGTGNEKLFF. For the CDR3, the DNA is TGCGCCAGCAGCTTATCCGGGACAGGGAATGAAAAACTGTTTTTT.

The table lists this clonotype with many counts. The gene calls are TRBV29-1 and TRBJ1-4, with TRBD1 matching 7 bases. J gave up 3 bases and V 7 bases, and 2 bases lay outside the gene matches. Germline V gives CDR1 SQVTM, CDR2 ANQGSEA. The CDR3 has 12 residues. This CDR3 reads CSAGTANEKLFF. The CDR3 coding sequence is TGCAGCGCTGGGACAGCTAATGAAAAACTGTTTTTT.

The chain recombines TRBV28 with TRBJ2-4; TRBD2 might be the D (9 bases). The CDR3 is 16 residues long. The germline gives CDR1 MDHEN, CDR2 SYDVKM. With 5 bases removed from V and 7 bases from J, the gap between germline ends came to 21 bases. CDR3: CASSPGQAGGRNIQYF. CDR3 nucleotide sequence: TGTGCCAGCAGTCCGGGACAGGCGGGAGGGAGGAACATTCAGTACTTC.